This paragraph covers one T cell receptor beta chain sequence. This record belongs to a study of CD8 T cells in Susac syndrome. J lost 4 bases, V lost 6 bases, and 7 bases had no gene match. CDR1 DFQATT and CDR2 SNEGSKA come from the germline V gene (reference sequence). The CDR3 spans 13 residues. Random hexamers were used to reverse transcribe the RNA input (about 0.45 to 1 ug). TCRdb recomputed calls from the immunoSEQ multiplex PCR reads with MiXCR, one row per CDR3 protein. The data contain about 180,000 distinct CDR3 sequences, around 94% of them seen just once; the ten biggest clones take up more than 0.095%.

Sequencing was carried out using CD4+ T cells from PBMCs. This sequence was found in a human donor with Susac syndrome. The genes are TRBV20-1 and TRBJ2-7, with 9 bases that match TRBD2. CDR3 region: CSAPPAGGYEQYF. The DNA of the CDR3 is TGCAGTGCCCCCCCAGCGGGGGGTTACGAGCAGTACTTC.